This T cell receptor beta chain was captured in a study of blood T cell repertoires in COVID-19. Looking at the study overall: Samples representing acute and convalescent COVID-19 were sourced from the United States, Italy and Spain.

The protocol was immunoSEQ multiplex PCR, while the TCRdb copy is restricted to in-frame clones and leaves out a portion. Of about 190,000 clones in the sample, about 86% were seen once. CDR1 is SGHRS, CDR2 YFSETQ, per germline. J gave up 0 bases and V 3 bases, and 7 bases lay outside the gene matches. The CDR3 has 18 residues. The sequencing sample was made of peripheral blood. The TCR comes from a man aged 25 to 40 with active or convalescent COVID-19. The gene calls are TRBV5-1 and TRBJ2-3; 13 nucleotides agree with TRBD2. CDR3 region: CASSSGTSGVPSTDTQYF. The CDR3 DNA follows: TGCGCCAGCAGCTCCGGGACTAGCGGGGTTCCTAGCACAGATACGCAGTATTTT. Using reference TRBV5-1 and TRBJ2-3 for the parts outside the CDR3, the full variable domain is KAGVTQTPRYLIKTRGQQVTLSCSPISGHRSVSWYQQTPGQGLQFLFEYFSETQRNKGNFPGRFSGRQFSNSRSEMNVSTLELGDSALYLCASSSGTSGVPSTDTQYFGPGTRLTVL.